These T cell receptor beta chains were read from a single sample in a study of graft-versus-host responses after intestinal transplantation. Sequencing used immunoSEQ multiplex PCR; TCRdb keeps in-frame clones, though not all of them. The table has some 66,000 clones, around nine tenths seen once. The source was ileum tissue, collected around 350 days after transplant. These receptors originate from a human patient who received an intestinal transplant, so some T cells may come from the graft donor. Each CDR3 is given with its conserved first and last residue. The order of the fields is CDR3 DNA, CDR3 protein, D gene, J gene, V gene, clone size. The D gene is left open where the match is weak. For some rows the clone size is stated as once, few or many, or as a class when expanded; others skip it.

TGTGCCAGCAGTGAGTCGGGGGGGGGCTCTGGTGAAGCTTTCTTT CASSESGGGSGEAFF NA TRBJ1-1 TRBV2 NA
TGTGCCAGCAGTGACCCCCCAGGGAGGGAGAGCACTGAAGCTTTCTTT CASSDPPGRESTEAFF NA TRBJ1-1 TRBV6-1 NA
TGCGCCAGCAGCTACGGACGGGTCGATGAAGCTTTCTTT CASSYGRVDEAFF NA TRBJ1-1 TRBV5-1 NA
TGTGCCAGCAGCTTAGGGGGAGAAGGTACAAATACGCCCCAGCATTTT CASSLGGEGTNTPQHF NA TRBJ1-5 TRBV7-6 NA
TGTGCCAGCAGCCCACGACTAGCGGCCTACGAGCAGTACTTC CASSPRLAAYEQYF TRBD2 TRBJ2-7 TRBV7-2 NA
TGTGCCAGCAGCTTGGGGAGACTCAATGAGCAGTTCTTC CASSLGRLNEQFF NA TRBJ2-1 TRBV5-4 NA
TGTGCCAGCAGTTTATCCCCCGCCAGGCTCTACGAGCAGTACTTC CASSLSPARLYEQYF NA TRBJ2-7 TRBV28 NA
TGCGCCAGCAGCCATCCCCCCGCAGGGAACGAGCAGTACTTC CASSHPPAGNEQYF NA TRBJ2-7 TRBV4-1 once
TGTGCCAGCAGGCGAGGGGGAGATACGCAGTATTTT CASRRGGDTQYF NA TRBJ2-3 TRBV7-2 once
TGTGCCAGCAGCGGAGAGGGGGGAAAACTGTTTTTT CASSGEGGKLFF NA TRBJ1-4 TRBV7-2 few
TGCAGCGTTGAAAAAGGAGACTCCTACAATGAGCAGTTCTTC CSVEKGDSYNEQFF NA TRBJ2-1 TRBV29-1 NA
TGTGCCAGCAGTCCTTCCGGGGGTGGTATCGATGAGCAGTTCTTC CASSPSGGGIDEQFF NA TRBJ2-1 TRBV11-2 once
TGTGCCAGCAGTTACTCGTACTCTGTGGGACCCTACGAGCAGTACTTC CASSYSYSVGPYEQYF NA TRBJ2-7 TRBV6-5 NA
TGTGCTAGTGGTTTGGGTCTCAACAATGAGCAGTTCTTC CASGLGLNNEQFF NA TRBJ2-1 TRBV12-5 NA
TGTGCCAGCACCCAGGGAGGGTTCCTCCCCGAGCAGTACTTC CASTQGGFLPEQYF TRBD2 TRBJ2-7 TRBV5-4 NA
TGTGCCAGCAGTTTGGTCCGGGTTAGCCATCAGCCCCAGCATTTT CASSLVRVSHQPQHF NA TRBJ1-5 TRBV28 NA
TGTGCCAGCAGCCCCCTAGCGGGGGGGCCAGATACGCAGTATTTT CASSPLAGGPDTQYF TRBD2 TRBJ2-3 TRBV6-4 NA
TGTGCCATCAGTGCGGCAGGGACTAATGAAAAACTGTTTTTT CAISAAGTNEKLFF NA TRBJ1-4 TRBV10-3 NA
TGTGCCAGCGGACGACAGGGGGACTACGAGCAGTACTTC CASGRQGDYEQYF TRBD1 TRBJ2-7 TRBV28 NA
TGCGCCAGCAGCTTGGCAGGAAACACCATATATTTT CASSLAGNTIYF NA TRBJ1-3 TRBV5-1 NA
TGTGCCAGCAGCTTCCGCGGGGATAACCGTGAAAAACTGTTTTTT CASSFRGDNREKLFF NA TRBJ1-4 TRBV6-6 NA
TGTGCCAGCAGTTCCGACGGATACGAGCAGTACTTC CASSSDGYEQYF NA TRBJ2-7 TRBV5-4 NA
TGTGCCAGCAGTCTAGGGGGAACTAGCACAGATACGCAGTATTTT CASSLGGTSTDTQYF NA TRBJ2-3 TRBV6-5 NA
TGTGCCAGCCGGCCCCCGACAGGTGCAACCTACGAGCAGTACTTC CASRPPTGATYEQYF NA TRBJ2-7 TRBV5-4 NA
TGCGCCAGCAGCTTGGAACAGCTACCTCATCCGAACTATGGCTACACCTTC CASSLEQLPHPNYGYTF NA TRBJ1-2 TRBV5-1 NA
TGTGCTAGTGGTTTGGATCGCGCCGGGGAGCTGTTTTTT CASGLDRAGELFF NA TRBJ2-2 TRBV12-5 NA
TGCGCCAGCAGCTTTGACAGCGTAAACACCGGGGAGCTGTTTTTT CASSFDSVNTGELFF NA TRBJ2-2 TRBV5-1 once
TGTGCCAGCAGCTCCGGGTGGCAGGCACCGGGCACAGATACGCAGTATTTT CASSSGWQAPGTDTQYF NA TRBJ2-3 TRBV11-2 NA
TGTGCCAGCTCACCGGGGGTTCCTTCCTATAATTCACCCCTCCACTTT CASSPGVPSYNSPLHF NA TRBJ1-6 TRBV18 NA
TGCGCCAGCAGTGAGTCGGTTCTAGCGGGGGTTGCAGATACGCAGTATTTT CASSESVLAGVADTQYF TRBD2 TRBJ2-3 TRBV10-2 once
TGTGCCAGCAGCCAAGGCGCGGGAGGGCCTTATCAAGAGACCCAGTACTTC CASSQGAGGPYQETQYF TRBD2 TRBJ2-5 TRBV14 NA
TGTGCCAGCAGTACCAATTCACCCCTCCACTTT CASSTNSPLHF NA TRBJ1-6 TRBV6-1 NA
TGTGCCAGCAGCTTACAGGGAACCTATGGCTACACCTTC CASSLQGTYGYTF NA TRBJ1-2 TRBV7-2 NA
TGTGCCAGCAGTTTCACGGGACAGGGCATCGGCTATGGCTACACCTTC CASSFTGQGIGYGYTF TRBD1 TRBJ1-2 TRBV6-5 NA
TGCGCCAGCAGCTTGCAGGGAGGCAATCAGCCCCAGCATTTT CASSLQGGNQPQHF NA TRBJ1-5 TRBV5-1 NA
TGTGCCAGTAGTACGACCAGGGACTCTGGAAACACCATATATTTT CASSTTRDSGNTIYF NA TRBJ1-3 TRBV19 NA
TGTGCCAGCAGCAGCCAGGGACCCGGAAACACCATATATTTT CASSSQGPGNTIYF NA TRBJ1-3 TRBV7-6 NA
TGTGCCACCCAGACAGGGCTCTCTAACTATGGCTACACCTTC CATQTGLSNYGYTF NA TRBJ1-2 TRBV21-1 NA
TGTGCCAGCAGCTTATCGGGGATAAGCTCCTACAATGAGCAGTTCTTC CASSLSGISSYNEQFF NA TRBJ2-1 TRBV7-3 NA
TGTGCCAGCAGCTTAGTCTCGGGGGGAACGATCGGGGAGCTGTTTTTT CASSLVSGGTIGELFF TRBD2 TRBJ2-2 TRBV11-2 few
TGTGCCAGCAGCCCCCCGACTAGCGGGAGTGGCACAGATACGCAGTATTTT CASSPPTSGSGTDTQYF TRBD2 TRBJ2-3 TRBV7-8 NA
TGCGCCAGCAGCCCGGGACTTTCTGGAAACACCATATATTTT CASSPGLSGNTIYF NA TRBJ1-3 TRBV5-1 NA
TGTGCCAGCAGTAGACCGGGGGTTTTTGTCGGGCAGTACTTC CASSRPGVFVGQYF NA TRBJ2-7 TRBV28 NA
TGTGCCAGCAGCCCCACAGGGAACTATGGCTACACCTTC CASSPTGNYGYTF NA TRBJ1-2 TRBV7-9 NA
TGTGCCAGCTCACCAACTAGCGGGGGGGTAAGGAATGAGCAGTTCTTC CASSPTSGGVRNEQFF TRBD2 TRBJ2-1 TRBV18 NA
TGCGCCAGCAGCCCTGGACAGGGCGGGAATAATTCACCCCTCCACTTT CASSPGQGGNNSPLHF TRBD1 TRBJ1-6 TRBV5-1 once
TGTGCCAGCTCGTACACGGGTAGCAATCAGCCCCAGCATTTT CASSYTGSNQPQHF NA TRBJ1-5 TRBV28 NA